Presented here are 22 T cell receptor beta chains from one specimen sequenced in a study of cytotoxic CD8 clonotypes in ibrutinib-treated CLL (dated by TCRdb to the early 2020s). The library was produced with the immunoSEQ multiplex PCR assay. TCRdb holds this immuneACCESS table with in-frame rearrangements only. Some clones are missing; in checked studies, unresolved V genes explain under half, and the rest has no known cause. The sample data list 150,000 to 200,000 clones, and roughly 88% of these were observed just once. The ten largest make up 3% to 3.5% of the sample. The time point label on this specimen signifies: progressive disease on ibrutinib. Sequenced here: PBMCs, sampled at disease progression, from a patient treated with ibrutinib. The receptors here all came from a human donor with chronic lymphocytic leukemia.

The chain couples TRBV11-3 to TRBJ2-3, with unresolved D. The ends were cut back, 1 base at V and 4 bases at J, with 12 bases in the middle. The length of the CDR3 is 15 residues. Germline V CDR1 and CDR2: SGHNT, YENEEA. The CDR3 DNA reads TGTGCCAGCAGCTTAGGTGGCAGCGTCGCAGATACGCAGTATTTT. Protein product: CASSLGGSVADTQYF.

The chain employs TRBV30 and TRBJ2-7; 12 nucleotides align to TRBD2. The length of the CDR3 is 15 residues. Germline CDR1 reads GTSNPN; CDR2 reads SVGIG (reference sequence). Unmatched junction bases numbered 5, after V lost 2 bases and J lost 3 bases. CDR3 region: CAWSLGTSGFYEQYF. In DNA form, the CDR3 reads TGTGCCTGGAGTCTCGGGACTAGCGGGTTCTACGAGCAGTACTTC.

The chain recombines TRBV7-2 with TRBJ2-7; 12 bases are shared with TRBD2. Germline CDR1 reads SGHTA; CDR2 reads FQGNSA. Germline trimming cut 4 bases from V and 0 bases from J; bases unmatched to any gene: 4. This CDR3 comprises 16 residues. CDR3 bases: TGTGCCAGCAGCTACCTAGCGGGAGGGAGCTCCTACGAGCAGTACTTC. This codes for CASSYLAGGSSYEQYF.

The rearrangement links TRBV30 to TRBJ1-1; D may be TRBD1 (5 bases). Germline loops: CDR1 GTSNPN, CDR2 SVGIG (reference sequence). The CDR3 has 14 residues. Trimming removed 6 bases at V and 1 base at J, with 15 bases between. CDR3: CACTLGPPNTEAFF. As DNA, the CDR3 is TGTGCCTGCACACTGGGACCGCCGAACACTGAAGCTTTCTTT.

Only one count was recorded for this clone. The V gene is TRBV5-1, the J gene TRBJ2-5; D remains unclear. The germline CDR1 and CDR2 sequences are SGHRS and YFSETQ. The germline V and J ends were trimmed by 0 bases and 5 bases, with 8 bases remaining between them. This CDR3 is built from 13 residues. This CDR3 is CASSLAGYETQYF. The CDR3 DNA is TGCGCCAGCAGCTTGGCCGGCTATGAGACCCAGTACTTC.

This chain connects TRBV19 to TRBJ2-1; D gene unclear. Trimming left V 3 bases short and J 10 bases short, with 13 bases between. Germline values: CDR1 LNHDA, CDR2 SQIVND (reference sequence). The length of the CDR3 is 13 residues. CDR3 in DNA: TGTGCCAGTAGTATCGGCGTAGGAGACGAGCAGTTCTTC. Residues: CASSIGVGDEQFF.

The chain carries TRBV14 and TRBJ2-5; 11 bases are a match to TRBD1. This CDR3 comprises 15 residues. Germline V gene lookup returns CDR1 SGHDN and CDR2 FVKESK. After removal of 2 bases from V and 6 bases from J, the junction contained 5 bases not matched to a gene. CDR3 bases: TGTGCCAGCAGCCAAATAGGACAGGGGGCAAAGACCCAGTACTTC. Translation: CASSQIGQGAKTQYF.

The rearrangement links TRBV19 to TRBJ1-1; possibly TRBD1 for D (5 bases). Trimming left V 1 base short and J 1 base short, with 7 bases between. Germline values: CDR1 LNHDA, CDR2 SQIVND (reference sequence). The length of the CDR3 is 14 residues. DNA of the CDR3: TGTGCCAGTAGTATAGGAGGGGCGAACACTGAAGCTTTCTTT. Translating it yields CASSIGGANTEAFF.

This rearrangement joins TRBV5-1 to TRBJ1-1; D might be TRBD1 (5 bases). With 4 bases removed from V and 3 bases from J, the gap between germline ends came to 19 bases. Germline assignment: CDR1 SGHRS and CDR2 YFSETQ. There are 16 residues in the CDR3. The DNA of the CDR3 is TGCGCCAGCAGCCCCCAACCCCCAGACAGTTACACTGAAGCTTTCTTT. Its protein product is CASSPQPPDSYTEAFF.

The chain has TRBV10-3 and TRBJ2-3; 14 nucleotides line up with TRBD2. This CDR3 region has 16 residues. Germline V gene lookup returns CDR1 ENHRY and CDR2 SYGVKD. Losses at the gene ends were 10 bases for V and 5 bases for J; bases not matched to a gene: 11. Written as DNA, the CDR3 is TGTGCCACCCAAGCGGGACTAGCGGGAGCGGGAGATACGCAGTATTTT. Protein: CATQAGLAGAGDTQYF.

This sequence joins TRBV6-5 and TRBJ2-7; no reliable D call. In germline, CDR1 is MNHEY, CDR2 SVGAGI. V lost 5 bases and J lost 2, with 4 bases in between. This CDR3 is 11 amino acids long. As DNA, the CDR3 is TGTGCCAGCAGTCGTACCTACGAGCAGTACTTC. It encodes CASSRTYEQYF.

This clone was recorded once. The V gene is TRBV19, the J gene TRBJ2-2; D is possibly TRBD2 (6 bases). V was cut by 5 bases and J by 1 base, with 17 bases left in between. The germline gives CDR1 LNHDA, CDR2 SQIVND (reference sequence). The length of the CDR3 is 17 residues. The CDR3 is CASSWPSEHRNTGELFF. The DNA of the CDR3 is TGTGCCAGTAGTTGGCCTAGCGAACACCGGAACACCGGGGAGCTGTTTTTT.

This chain connects TRBV30 to TRBJ1-3, with unresolved D. This CDR3 contains 16 residues. V gave up 0 bases and J gave up 0 bases, with 12 bases separating them. From germline, CDR1 is GTSNPN and CDR2 SVGIG (reference sequence). The DNA of the CDR3 is TGTGCCTGGAGTGTATTGATGAGTAGCTCTGGAAACACCATATATTTT. Amino acids: CAWSVLMSSSGNTIYF.

This chain uses TRBV5-4 with TRBJ2-7; D is unresolved. The CDR3 is 14 amino acids. CDR1 and CDR2 from the germline V gene are SGHNT and YYREEE (reference sequence). Trimming shortened V by 4 bases and J by 3 bases, and 14 bases separated the two germline ends. The CDR3 sequence: CASSRSGSGYEQYF. The DNA for the CDR3 is TGTGCCAGCAGCAGATCAGGTTCCGGCTACGAGCAGTACTTC.

The CDR3 nucleotides read TGCGCCAGCAGCCAAGATACCGAGCCGGGACTAGGAGGAGCGGCAGCGGACGAGCAGTACTTC. Amino acid sequence: CASSQDTEPGLGGAAADEQYF. The V and J genes are TRBV4-1 and TRBJ2-7; 8 bases fit TRBD2. J gave up 5 bases and V 0 bases, and 24 bases lay outside the gene matches. This CDR3 has 21 residues. CDR1 and CDR2 from the germline V gene are MGHRA and YSYEKL.

The chain couples TRBV11-3 to TRBJ2-1; 11 bases map to TRBD1. Per the germline V gene, CDR1 is SGHNT and CDR2 is YENEEA. J was trimmed by 8 bases and V by 5 bases; bases with no gene match: 8. The CDR3 sequence is 15 residues long. CDR3 DNA sequence: TGTGCCAGCAGCCAGCGGGACAGGGGGGGGCATGAGCAGTTCTTC. This translates into CASSQRDRGGHEQFF.

The CDR3 loop is CASSSRTSGSSYEQYF. The CDR3 DNA reads as TGTGCCAGCAGCTCACGGACTAGCGGGAGCTCCTACGAGCAGTACTTC. The V call is TRBV11-3, the J call TRBJ2-7; TRBD2 agrees at 13 bases. This CDR3 contains 16 residues. V lost 4 bases to trimming and J lost 0 bases; unmatched junction nucleotides: 3. The germline V gene encodes CDR1 SGHNT and CDR2 YENEEA. Combining the CDR3 with reference TRBV11-3 and TRBJ2-7 gives the whole variable domain EAGVVQSPRYKIIEKKQPVAFWCNPISGHNTLYWYLQNLGQGPELLIRYENEEAVDDSQLPKDRFSAERLKGVDSTLKIQPAELGDSAVYLCASSSRTSGSSYEQYFGPGTRLTVT.

This clone was found a few times. V and J are TRBV5-1 and TRBJ1-1; D gene uncertain. The V end lost 5 bases, the J end lost 1 base, and 12 bases lay between the germline ends. Per germline, CDR1 SGHRS and CDR2 YFSETQ. The CDR3 spans 14 residues. This chain's CDR3 is CASRANTENTEAFF. The CDR3 region has the DNA TGCGCCAGCAGGGCGAACACAGAGAACACTGAAGCTTTCTTT.

This clone has just one count. J is TRBJ2-1 and V is TRBV15; TRBD2 matches at 13 bases. CDR1 and CDR2 from the germline V gene are LNHNV and YYDKDF (reference sequence). V lost 1 base and J lost 7; bases outside the gene matches: 7. CDR3 length equals 17 residues. In nucleotides, the CDR3 is TGTGCCACCAGCAGAGGAGTCGGACTAGCGGGAGATAATGAGCAGTTCTTC. As protein: CATSRGVGLAGDNEQFF.

The rearrangement joins TRBV6-1 to TRBJ2-7, with 9 bases that match TRBD1. CDR1 is MNHNS, CDR2 SASEGT, per germline. There are 15 residues in the CDR3. V shed 6 bases and J 2 bases; nucleotides not matched to a gene: 8. Here the CDR3 reads CASSASGTGTYEQYF. As DNA, the CDR3 is TGTGCCAGCAGCGCCTCTGGGACAGGGACCTACGAGCAGTACTTC.

The CDR3 loop reads CASSDAGYEQYF. CDR3 in DNA: TGTGCCAGCAGTGACGCAGGTTACGAGCAGTACTTC. This sequence joins TRBV6-1 and TRBJ2-7; D unresolved. V shed 3 bases and J shed 4 bases, with 7 bases lying between them. Germline CDR1 and CDR2: MNHNS and SASEGT. The CDR3 runs 12 residues.

J is TRBJ2-3 and V is TRBV18; D is ambiguous. Trimming shortened V by 6 bases and J by 2 bases, and 3 bases separated the two germline ends. CDR3 length equals 11 residues. Germline V lookup: CDR1 KGHSH, CDR2 LQKENI. CDR3 protein: CASSLTDTQYF. CDR3 sequence (DNA): TGTGCCAGCTCCCTCACAGATACGCAGTATTTT.